This T cell receptor (beta chain) was profiled in a study of T cell responses to AZD1222 COVID-19 vaccine. Overall study results and limits: The donors showed a predominance of white British ancestry and of females, with possible underestimation of clonal diversity. Variant regions that are unmutated are reportedly the target of nearly half of spike-specific TCRs. Sampling that yielded the repertoires occurred only after the peak T cell response.

CDR1 LGHNA and CDR2 YSLEER come from the germline V gene. The V end was cut by 0 bases, the J end by 3 bases, with 9 bases between. The CDR3 sequence is 15 residues long. This table comes from immunoSEQ multiplex PCR, and its TCRdb copy is limited to in-frame clones, with some not included. The sample carries around 150,000 clones, 90% to 95% recorded once. A word on this clone: Antigen specificity is unknown.

This TCR derives from an adult who received the AZD1222 COVID-19 vaccine. The sample in question was peripheral blood, obtained 28 days after the second AZD1222 dose. The chain carries TRBV4-3 and TRBJ1-3; D is undetermined. The CDR3 DNA follows: TGCGCCAGCAGCCAAGATAGTTCAGTTGGAAACACCATATATTTT. Residues: CASSQDSSVGNTIYF.